The 27 T cell receptor beta chains in this list originate from one sample, sequenced in a study of T cell changes during pregnancy in multiple sclerosis. This table comes from immunoSEQ multiplex PCR, and its TCRdb copy is limited to in-frame clones, with some not included. The sample comprises more than 35,000 clones, nearly 95% of which are singletons, and less than 0.45% rests with the top ten. The sample was CD4+ T cells from peripheral blood mononuclear cells, taken in the third trimester of pregnancy. The receptor set was obtained from a female donor in good health, enrolled as a control in a pregnancy study.

V usage is TRBV28 and J usage is TRBJ2-3, with 7 positions matching TRBD1. The CDR3 sequence is 13 residues long. V shed 2 bases, J shed 11 bases, and the junction held 7 bases outside the gene matches. Germline V lookup: CDR1 MDHEN, CDR2 SYDVKM. DNA of the CDR3: TGTGCCAGCAGTTTACGGAGACAGGGACAGCAGTATTTT. It specifies CASSLRRQGQQYF.

The rearrangement links TRBV9 to TRBJ2-7; 7 bases match TRBD1. Losses at the gene ends were 4 bases for V and 4 bases for J; bases not matched to a gene: 8. The CDR3 is 14 amino acids. Germline V gene sequence: CDR1 SGDLS, CDR2 YYNGEE. CDR3 amino acids: CASSPGQARYEQYF. CDR3 DNA: TGTGCCAGCAGCCCCGGACAGGCCCGTTACGAGCAGTACTTC.

The V call is TRBV4-1, the J call TRBJ2-2, with 16 bases that match TRBD2. CDR3 length: 18 residues. V was clipped by 5 bases and J by 6 bases; unmatched bases: 9. The V gene's germline CDR1 is MGHRA and CDR2 YSYEKL. Here the CDR3 reads CASSWTGTSGGAPGELFF. DNA of the CDR3: TGCGCCAGCAGCTGGACCGGGACTAGCGGGGGGGCTCCCGGGGAGCTGTTTTTT.

The V gene is TRBV9, the J gene TRBJ1-2; D perhaps matches TRBD1 (6 bases). From germline, CDR1 is SGDLS and CDR2 YYNGEE. With 4 bases removed from V and 3 bases from J, the gap between germline ends came to 19 bases. The CDR3 length is 16 residues. The chain's CDR3 is CASSPFRGRWDYGYTF. CDR3 nucleotides: TGTGCCAGCAGCCCCTTCAGGGGCAGATGGGACTATGGCTACACCTTC.

The chain employs TRBV30 and TRBJ1-1, with a tentative D call TRBD1 (6 bases). From germline, CDR1 is GTSNPN and CDR2 SVGIG (reference sequence). The CDR3 contains 13 residues. The V end lost 0 bases, the J end lost 7 bases, and 12 bases lay between the germline ends. For the CDR3, the DNA is TGTGCCTGGAGTGTTAGGCTGGACAGTGAAGCTTTCTTT. Translating gives CAWSVRLDSEAFF.

This chain links TRBV5-6 with TRBJ2-1, with 8 bases that match TRBD2. The V gene's germline CDR1 is SGHDT and CDR2 YYEEEE. V shed 1 base and J 7 bases; nucleotides not matched to a gene: 10. This CDR3 is built from 16 residues. The chain's CDR3 is CASSLFATGGQNEQFF. In nucleotides, the CDR3 is TGTGCCAGCAGCTTGTTCGCAACGGGGGGGCAAAATGAGCAGTTCTTC.

The CDR3 loop reads CAWSGTGLLALHF. CDR3 bases: TGTGCCTGGTCCGGGACAGGGCTGTTGGCCCTCCACTTT. The chain joins TRBV30 to TRBJ1-6; 9 bases match TRBD1. Germline V gene data show CDR1 as GTSNPN and CDR2 as SVGIG (reference sequence). V shed 5 bases and J 14 bases; nucleotides not matched to a gene: 10. The CDR3 contains 13 residues.

The chain carries TRBV25-1 and TRBJ1-1; no definite D call. The germline V gene encodes CDR1 MGHDK and CDR2 SYGVNS. CDR3 length: 13 amino acids. V gave up 6 bases and J gave up 1 base, with 9 bases separating them. As DNA, the CDR3 is TGTGCCAGCAGGGCGCAGGAGAACACTGAAGCTTTCTTT. Translated, it gives CASRAQENTEAFF.

This chain uses TRBV21-1 with TRBJ1-1; the D call of TRBD1 is as the table states it, not checked on the DNA. TRBV21-1 represents a pseudogene. The CDR3 contains 16 residues. CDR3 coding DNA: TGTGCCAGCAGGGCAGGGGGCTTAGTTAAGAACACTGAAGCTTTCTTT. This codes for CASRAGGLVKNTEAFF.

This chain connects TRBV6-5 to TRBJ1-2; D is ambiguous. V was cut by 10 bases and J by 1 base, with 10 bases left in between. CDR1 and CDR2 (germline): MNHEY, SVGAGI. This CDR3 contains 12 residues. CDR3 DNA sequence: TGTGCCACCGGAGAGGGTAACTATGGCTACACCTTC. Translating gives CATGEGNYGYTF.

This sequence joins TRBV18 and TRBJ2-5, with D possibly being TRBD2 (6 bases). V was cut by 3 bases and J by 3 bases, with 14 bases left in between. The length of the CDR3 is 15 residues. CDR1 and CDR2 (germline): KGHSH, LQKENI. The DNA of the CDR3 is TGTGCCAGCTCACCTACCGTGGGGGGTAAAGAGACCCAGTACTTC. This sequence encodes CASSPTVGGKETQYF.

The rearrangement uses TRBV6-1 and TRBJ2-1, with 10 nucleotides matching TRBD1. Trimming took 6 bases from V and 2 from J; bases not matched to a gene: 4. Germline lookup yields CDR1 MNHNS and CDR2 SASEGT. The CDR3 contains 15 residues. CDR3 nucleotide sequence: TGTGCCAGCAGGAGGACAGGGGGGGCCTACAATGAGCAGTTCTTC. Protein: CASRRTGGAYNEQFF.

This chain connects TRBV5-8 to TRBJ1-1; 9 bases agree with TRBD1. With V trimmed by 4 bases and J by 2 bases, 6 bases remained unmatched. The CDR3 length is 15 residues. Per germline, CDR1 SGHTS and CDR2 YDEGEE. For the CDR3, the DNA is TGTGCCAGCAGCCCCCGGACAGGGGAAAACACTGAAGCTTTCTTT. Its protein is CASSPRTGENTEAFF.

The chain employs TRBV2 and TRBJ2-1, with D possibly TRBD2 on 5 matching bases. Germline CDR1 SNHLY, CDR2 FYNNEI. Trimming removed 7 bases from V and 0 bases from J, with 13 bases in between. This CDR3 is built from 15 residues. Here the CDR3 reads CASNPGKSSYNEQFF. CDR3 nucleotide sequence: TGTGCCAGCAACCCGGGGAAGAGCTCCTACAATGAGCAGTTCTTC.

CDR3 in DNA: TGTGCCAGCTCCCGGCTAGGCGGCGGGGAGCTGTTTTTT. Its translation: CASSRLGGGELFF. The chain recombines TRBV6-4 with TRBJ2-2; D remains ambiguous. Trimming shortened V by 8 bases and J by 7 bases, and 14 bases separated the two germline ends. The CDR3 consists of 13 residues. Germline V CDR1 and CDR2: MRHNA, SNTAGT.

This clone was found once. The chain carries TRBV2 and TRBJ2-3; 10 nucleotides align to TRBD2. CDR1 and CDR2 from the germline V gene are SNHLY and FYNNEI. The CDR3 is 14 amino acids. J was trimmed by 1 base and V by 6 bases; bases with no gene match: 1. Written as DNA, the CDR3 is TGTGCCAGCAGAGGGACTAGCGGCACAGATACGCAGTATTTT. Protein product: CASRGTSGTDTQYF.

The CDR3 loop reads CASSGQGSYNEQFF. DNA of the CDR3: TGTGCCAGCTCCGGTCAGGGGTCCTACAATGAGCAGTTCTTC. This sequence joins TRBV2 and TRBJ2-1; D is possibly TRBD1 (6 bases). Per germline, CDR1 SNHLY and CDR2 FYNNEI. CDR3 length equals 14 residues. V shed 8 bases and J shed 1 base, with 12 bases lying between them.

V and J are TRBV28 and TRBJ1-2; no clear D. Germline V CDR1 and CDR2: MDHEN, SYDVKM. V lost 10 bases, J lost 1 base, and 7 bases lay in between. The CDR3 length is 11 residues. The CDR3 is CATYNNYGYTF. DNA for the CDR3: TGTGCCACATACAATAACTATGGCTACACCTTC.

This clone appeared once. This chain connects TRBV6-6 to TRBJ1-5; 10 bases line up with TRBD1. The junction had 8 bases not matched to a gene; V was cut back by 5 bases and J by 4 bases. CDR1 and CDR2 from the germline V gene are MNHNY and SVGAGI (reference sequence). The length of the CDR3 is 16 residues. This CDR3 reads CASSKQTGGPNQPQHF. CDR3 nucleotides: TGTGCCAGCAGTAAGCAGACAGGGGGCCCTAATCAGCCCCAGCATTTT.

V gene TRBV29-1 combines with J gene TRBJ2-1, with TRBD2 matching 8 bases. V lost 7 bases and J lost 2; bases outside the gene matches: 7. Looked up from germline, CDR1 is SQVTM and CDR2 is ANQGSEA. The CDR3 is 14 residues long. The CDR3 DNA sequence: TGCAGCGCCCATCCCGGGGGGGCCTACAATGAGCAGTTCTTC. Amino acid sequence: CSAHPGGAYNEQFF.

The V gene is TRBV30, the J gene TRBJ1-1; 7 bases line up with TRBD1. V gave up 6 bases and J gave up 2 bases; unmatched junction bases: 9. This CDR3 comprises 14 residues. CDR1 GTSNPN and CDR2 SVGIG come from the germline V gene (reference sequence). The CDR3 is CACLPRDRNTEAFF. CDR3 bases: TGTGCCTGTCTACCCCGGGACAGAAACACTGAAGCTTTCTTT.

The V gene is TRBV9, the J gene TRBJ2-2, with D uncertain. Between the trimmed V and J ends, which lost 4 bases and 5 bases, there was a span of 6 bases. CDR1 and CDR2 (germline): SGDLS, YYNGEE. The CDR3 is made up of 12 amino acids. The CDR3 region is CASSSRTGELFF. In nucleotides, the CDR3 is TGTGCCAGCAGCTCGCGAACCGGGGAGCTGTTTTTT.

Written as DNA, the CDR3 is TGTGCCAGCAGCTTAGTCCCTAGCGGAGAGCAGTTCTTC. Translated, it gives CASSLVPSGEQFF. This chain joins TRBV11-2 and TRBJ2-1, with 7 bases lining up with TRBD2. Trimming took 1 base from V and 10 from J; bases not matched to a gene: 4. Per germline, CDR1 SGHAT and CDR2 FQNNGV. The CDR3 has 13 residues.

This clone has just one count. The chain uses TRBV14 and TRBJ2-1; D possibly corresponds to TRBD2 (5 bases). The CDR3 totals 13 residues. Germline CDR1 reads SGHDN; CDR2 reads FVKESK. V dropped 4 bases and J dropped 5 bases, with 9 bases sitting between them. The CDR3 coding sequence is TGTGCCAGCAGCCCCGGACTCAACAATGAGCAGTTCTTC. This gives the protein CASSPGLNNEQFF.

The chain joins TRBV14 to TRBJ1-2, with TRBD1 identical over 8 bases. Germline CDR1 and CDR2: SGHDN and FVKESK. This CDR3 has 18 residues. Trimming cost V 4 bases and J 7 bases; bases outside gene matches: 20. CDR3 bases: TGTGCCAGCAGCCTCGACCGGGACAGGTTGACCTCCTTCGGTGGCTACACCTTC. The encoded protein is CASSLDRDRLTSFGGYTF.

The table lists this clone with a few counts. The chain employs TRBV30 and TRBJ1-5, with D possibly matching TRBD1 (6 bases). V was shortened by 5 bases and J by 2 bases, with 10 bases between the two germline ends. CDR1 is GTSNPN, CDR2 SVGIG, per germline (reference sequence). The CDR3 spans 13 residues. The CDR3 region has the DNA TGTGCCTGGGGGAGGGGGGGCAATCAGCCCCAGCATTTT. This codes for CAWGRGGNQPQHF.

In nucleotides, the CDR3 is TGTGCCAGTAGTATAGATCGTCGGAGCTATTCACCCCTCCACTTT. This gives the protein CASSIDRRSYSPLHF. The rearrangement links TRBV19 to TRBJ1-6, with D unresolved. Per the germline V gene, CDR1 is LNHDA and CDR2 is SQIVND (reference sequence). V lost 0 bases to trimming and J lost 8 bases, with 11 bases between them. This CDR3 comprises 15 residues.